The clone carrying this T cell receptor (beta chain) appeared a single time. It was during active infection that Seattle patients were enrolled and then longitudinally followed. The record originates from a study of blood T cell repertoires in COVID-19. Profiling relied on immunoSEQ multiplex PCR, and the TCRdb table lists in-frame clones only, not all of them. The sample yields approximately 260,000 clones, 90% seen once. V was pared by 4 bases and J by 4 bases, with 4 bases of the junction left unmatched. The germline gives CDR1 LNHDA, CDR2 SQIVND (reference sequence). The CDR3 is 13 residues long. Sequencing used peripheral blood. This clonotype originated in a woman aged 55-69 years with COVID-19, enrolled during active disease. V is TRBV19 and J is TRBJ2-7, with 7 bases that match TRBD2. CDR3 nucleotide sequence: TGTGCCAGTAGTAATGGGAGGGAGTACGAGCAGTACTTC. This encodes CASSNGREYEQYF. The full variable domain, completed using reference TRBV19 and TRBJ2-7, is DGGITQSPKYLFRKEGQNVTLSCEQNLNHDAMYWYRQDPGQGLRLIYYSQIVNDFQKGDIAEGYSVSREKKESFPLTVTSAQKNPTAFYLCASSNGREYEQYFGPGTRLTVT.